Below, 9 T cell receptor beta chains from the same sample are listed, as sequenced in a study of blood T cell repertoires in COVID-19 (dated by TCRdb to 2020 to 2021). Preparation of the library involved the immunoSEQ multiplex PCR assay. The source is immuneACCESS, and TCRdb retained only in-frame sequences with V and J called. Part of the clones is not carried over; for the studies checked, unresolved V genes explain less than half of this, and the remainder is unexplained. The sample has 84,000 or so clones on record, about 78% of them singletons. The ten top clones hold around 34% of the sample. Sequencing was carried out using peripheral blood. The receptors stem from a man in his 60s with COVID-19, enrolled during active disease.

CDR3 region: CASKGRGLADTQYF. The CDR3 region has the DNA TGTGCCAGCAAGGGCAGGGGTCTCGCAGATACGCAGTATTTT. This sequence joins TRBV28 and TRBJ2-3, with D possibly matching TRBD1 (6 bases). The CDR3 extends over 14 amino acids. The germline V gene has CDR1 MDHEN and CDR2 SYDVKM. Trimming took 7 bases from V and 4 from J, leaving 15 bases between them.

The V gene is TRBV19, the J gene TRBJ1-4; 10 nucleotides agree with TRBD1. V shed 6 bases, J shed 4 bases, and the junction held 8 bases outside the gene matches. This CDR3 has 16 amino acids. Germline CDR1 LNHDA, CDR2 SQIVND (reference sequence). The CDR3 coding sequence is TGTGCCAGTAGACGTACCGGGACAGGGGTTAATGAAAAACTGTTTTTT. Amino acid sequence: CASRRTGTGVNEKLFF.

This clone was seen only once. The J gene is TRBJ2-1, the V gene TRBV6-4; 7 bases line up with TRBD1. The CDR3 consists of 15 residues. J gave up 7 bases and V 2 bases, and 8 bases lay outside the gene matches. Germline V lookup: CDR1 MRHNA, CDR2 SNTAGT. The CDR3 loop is CASSDRTGTGNEQFF. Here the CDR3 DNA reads TGTGCCAGCAGTGACAGGACAGGTACAGGGAATGAGCAGTTCTTC.

CDR3 residues: CASSRMDRGNSPLHF. CDR3 nucleotides: TGTGCCAGCAGCCGAATGGACAGGGGTAATTCACCCCTCCACTTT. The rearrangement links TRBV14 to TRBJ1-6; 9 bases match TRBD1. The V segment lost 4 bases and the J segment 6 bases; nucleotides outside the gene matches: 4. Germline loops: CDR1 SGHDN, CDR2 FVKESK. The CDR3 has 15 residues.

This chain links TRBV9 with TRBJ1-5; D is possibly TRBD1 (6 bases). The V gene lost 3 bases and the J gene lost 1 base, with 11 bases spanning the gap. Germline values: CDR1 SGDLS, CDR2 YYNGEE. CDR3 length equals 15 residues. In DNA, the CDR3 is TGTGCCAGCAGCGCGTCGGGGACAAGCAATCAGCCCCAGCATTTT. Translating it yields CASSASGTSNQPQHF.

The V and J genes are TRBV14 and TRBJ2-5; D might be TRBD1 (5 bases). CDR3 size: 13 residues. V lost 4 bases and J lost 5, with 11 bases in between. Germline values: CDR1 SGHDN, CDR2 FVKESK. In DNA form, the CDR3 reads TGTGCCAGCAGCCCCCGACAGTGGGAGACCCAGTACTTC. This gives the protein CASSPRQWETQYF.

CDR3 residues: CASTVTDTQYF. CDR3 coding DNA: TGTGCCAGCACTGTGACAGATACGCAGTATTTT. The chain carries TRBV6-6 and TRBJ2-3; the D is unclear. Trimming removed 7 bases at V and 3 bases at J, with 5 bases between. The CDR3 consists of 11 residues. The V gene's germline CDR1 is MNHNY and CDR2 SVGAGI (reference sequence).

The CDR3 DNA follows: TGTGCCAGCAGATACAGGGGAGCAGATACGCAGTATTTT. This codes for CASRYRGADTQYF. This chain links TRBV27 with TRBJ2-3; TRBD1 agrees at 7 bases. Germline V gene sequence: CDR1 MNHEY, CDR2 SMNVEV (reference sequence). The length of the CDR3 is 13 residues. V shed 6 bases and J 4 bases; nucleotides not matched to a gene: 4.

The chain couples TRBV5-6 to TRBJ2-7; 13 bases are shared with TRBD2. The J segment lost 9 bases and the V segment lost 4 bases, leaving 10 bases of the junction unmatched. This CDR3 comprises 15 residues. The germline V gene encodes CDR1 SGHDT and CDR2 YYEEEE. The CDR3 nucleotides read TGTGCCAGCAGCACCTGGACTAGCGGGGGAAGGGTGCAGTACTTC. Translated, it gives CASSTWTSGGRVQYF.